This T cell receptor (beta chain) derives from a study of blood T cells in healthy people across ages. Study in general: Template-switching capture recovered about one barcoded beta molecule per two T cells.

Germline CDR1 reads SQVTM; CDR2 reads ANQGSEA. V trimming: 7 bases; J trimming: 5 bases; junction bases outside the gene matches: 2. The CDR3 totals 13 residues. Many counts were recorded for this clonotype. A second PCR, run for about 6 to 12 cycles, used a sample-barcoded 5' primer plus a J-beta primer mix. TCRdb used MiXCR to reprocess the 5' RACE reads, holding one entry per CDR3 protein. The table has 350,000 to 450,000 distinct CDR3 sequences, about 49% seen once. The sequence came from a man aged 60 to 69 in good health. Sequenced input: blood. This rearrangement joins TRBV29-1 to TRBJ2-3; 14 bases are a match to TRBD2. DNA for the CDR3: TGCAGCGCCGGGACTAGCGGGAGAGATACGCAGTATTTT. Protein product: CSAGTSGRDTQYF.